The TCR beta chain under discussion was sequenced for a study of blood T cell repertoires in COVID-19. Overall study context: Sources were T cells, B-cell-depleted T cells, or PBMCs; the material itself was cDNA or gDNA.

Per the authors' pipeline: Estimation of nucleated cell counts was performed using reference gene primer amplification. Clones were read by immunoSEQ multiplex PCR, and TCRdb kept only the in-frame ones, dropping some. V and J calls and clone size come straight from that table; D and trimming were deduced from the DNA. The sample contains approximately 200,000 clones, 80% to 90% of which appear only once. The CDR3 consists of 12 residues. Germline V CDR1 and CDR2: MNHNS, SASEGT. V shed 4 bases, J shed 6 bases, and the junction held 1 base outside the gene matches. The study drew participants aged roughly 18 to 89 years from some 23 US areas. Recovery among Cohort 3 donors was established by two negative PCRs, clearance, or symptom resolution.

This rearrangement joins TRBV6-1 to TRBJ1-2, with 8 bases lining up with TRBD1. Sequencing was done on a sample of PBMCs or T cells enriched from blood (not recorded which). This TCR came from a man aged 40-49 years who had recovered from COVID-19. CDR3 sequence: CASSATGDGYTF. The CDR3 DNA follows: TGTGCCAGCAGTGCGACAGGGGATGGCTACACCTTC.